A selection of T cell receptor beta chains follows, all from one sample in a study of cytomegalovirus exposure and HLA in healthy donors. Repertoires were generated with immunoSEQ multiplex PCR, while TCRdb's copy carries only in-frame clones and drops some. The data hold roughly 150,000 clones, with about three quarters observed a single time. The sequencing input was PBMCs. These receptors all stem from a man aged 18 to 29 in good health and CMV-seronegative. The conserved cysteine and the conserved F or W are not part of the CDR3 here.

v_gene	j_gene	CDR3aa
TRBV5-1	TRBJ2-5	ASSVGTPGPETQY
TRBV28	TRBJ2-3	ASNGGGYSTDTQY
TRBV6-5	TRBJ2-3	ASEGGRGGTQY
TRBV27	TRBJ2-7	ASSLIGTYSLYEQY
TRBV14	TRBJ2-7	ASSQVAGGSYEQY
TRBV7-6	TRBJ2-5	ASSQSPATAQETQY
TRBV14	TRBJ2-7	ASSQGPGYEQY
TRBV27	TRBJ2-1	ASRSEQGFKFYNEQF
TRBV5-6	TRBJ2-5	ASGPRGAGETQY
TRBV4-1	TRBJ2-7	ASSQGQLTYEQY
TRBV28	TRBJ1-5	ATLQGQYSNQPQH
TRBV6-5	TRBJ2-7	ASSYSASGLPSEQY
TRBV19	TRBJ1-5	ASSIDRSGGRQPQH
TRBV5-1	TRBJ2-7	ASSSPPGAGGLGEQY
TRBV27	-	ASSFGVGLSYEQY
TRBV19	TRBJ2-7	ASSEGIGNEQY
TRBV10-1	TRBJ2-1	ASSFTSGGDNEQF
TRBV6-1	TRBJ2-1	ASSESLSTGNEQF
TRBV5-1	TRBJ2-2	ASSLRKRESSTGELF
TRBV7-6	TRBJ2-5	ASSLGQQETQY
TRBV5-8	TRBJ1-1	ASRGGDVTEAF
TRBV6-5	TRBJ1-2	ASSRGQGVYGYT
TRBV4-3	TRBJ2-2	ASSQGRSSGSGTGELF
TRBV5-4	TRBJ2-6	ASRLGQPRSGANVLT
TRBV2	TRBJ1-2	ASSEGQGANLYGYT
TRBV27	TRBJ1-5	ASRGQAGPQH
TRBV11-2	TRBJ2-2	ASSRGLAEGNTGELF
TRBV18	TRBJ2-5	ASSLTSGRGQETQY